The 9 T cell receptor beta chains below were found in one sample sequenced in a study of blood T cell repertoires in COVID-19. The protocol was immunoSEQ multiplex PCR, while the TCRdb copy is restricted to in-frame clones and leaves out a portion. Among 140,000 to 150,000 clones, around 82% were seen once, and the ten largest hold 5% to 6.5%. The sample consisted of PBMCs or T cells enriched from blood (not recorded which). All receptors derive from a woman aged 45-59 years who had recovered from COVID-19.

The V and J genes are TRBV7-8 and TRBJ1-1; tentatively, D is TRBD1 (5 bases). There are 14 residues in the CDR3. Germline V lookup: CDR1 SGHVS, CDR2 FQNEAQ. The V and J ends lost 2 bases and 4 bases respectively, with 11 bases between them. DNA of the CDR3: TGTGCCAGCAGCTTAAGGGGAGGATTCACTGAAGCTTTCTTT. Translation: CASSLRGGFTEAFF.

V usage is TRBV28 and J usage is TRBJ1-2; unclear D gene. CDR3 length: 15 residues. Germline V CDR1 and CDR2: MDHEN, SYDVKM. V lost 5 bases to trimming and J lost 2 bases, with 15 bases between them. The CDR3 protein is CASSPHSRLNYGYTF. The CDR3 coding sequence is TGTGCCAGCAGTCCCCATAGCCGGTTAAACTATGGCTACACCTTC.

The chain joins TRBV27 to TRBJ1-2, with a weak D call TRBD1 (6 bases). Germline lookup yields CDR1 MNHEY and CDR2 SMNVEV (reference sequence). This CDR3 has 13 residues. Trimming cost V 6 bases and J 8 bases, with 16 bases left between them. The CDR3 loop is CASSPQGLGGYTF. CDR3 coding DNA: TGTGCCAGCAGCCCCCAGGGGCTGGGCGGCTACACCTTC.

The chain couples TRBV19 to TRBJ1-2, with D possibly TRBD1 on 5 matching bases. The germline gives CDR1 LNHDA, CDR2 SQIVND (reference sequence). V lost 10 bases, J lost 8 bases, and 20 bases lay in between. This CDR3 is 13 amino acids long. DNA for the CDR3: TGTGCCATAGCTGCGGGGGGATCGAACGGCTACACCTTC. Translated, it gives CAIAAGGSNGYTF.

The chain uses TRBV15 and TRBJ1-2; possible D gene TRBD1, 6 bases. V lost 6 bases and J lost 1, with 21 bases in between. Germline V gene data show CDR1 as LNHNV and CDR2 as YYDKDF (reference sequence). The CDR3 loop spans 17 amino acids. The CDR3 region is CATRTGTTTDINYGYTF. CDR3 DNA sequence: TGTGCCACCAGGACCGGGACAACTACGGACATTAACTATGGCTACACCTTC. Complete variable domain (other parts from reference TRBV15 and TRBJ1-2): DAMVIQNPRYQVTQFGKPVTLSCSQTLNHNVMYWYQQKSSQAPKLLFHYYDKDFNNEADTPDNFQSRRPNTSFCFLDIRSPGLGDTAMYLCATRTGTTTDINYGYTFGSGTRLTVV.

CDR3 amino acids: CSVGGGQVGAYNEQFF. The CDR3 DNA sequence: TGCAGCGTTGGAGGAGGGCAGGTAGGGGCCTACAATGAGCAGTTCTTC. The rearrangement links TRBV29-1 to TRBJ2-1, with D tentatively TRBD2 (6 bases). The CDR3 contains 16 residues. CDR1 SQVTM and CDR2 ANQGSEA come from the germline V gene. V lost 4 bases to trimming and J lost 2 bases, with 18 bases between them.

V is TRBV28 and J is TRBJ2-2, with D perhaps matching TRBD1 (5 bases). Per germline, CDR1 MDHEN and CDR2 SYDVKM. The CDR3 runs 15 residues. V was clipped by 2 bases and J by 0 bases, with 7 bases between them. CDR3 nucleotide sequence: TGTGCCAGCAGTTTAGACAGAGCGAACACCGGGGAGCTGTTTTTT. Protein sequence: CASSLDRANTGELFF.

The chain carries TRBV11-1 and TRBJ1-1; TRBD1 aligns across 9 bases. This CDR3 is 15 amino acids long. From germline, CDR1 is SGHAT and CDR2 FQDESV (reference sequence). V shed 2 bases and J 5 bases; nucleotides not matched to a gene: 6. The CDR3 nucleotides are TGTGCCAGCAGCTTAATGGGACAGGGCGGGACTGAAGCTTTCTTT. Amino acids: CASSLMGQGGTEAFF.

This rearrangement joins TRBV29-1 to TRBJ1-2; possible D gene TRBD1, 6 bases. V lost 1 base to trimming and J lost 2 bases, with 14 bases between them. CDR3 size: 15 residues. Germline CDR1 SQVTM, CDR2 ANQGSEA. CDR3 sequence: CSVEVRYRDNYGYTF. CDR3 DNA sequence: TGCAGCGTTGAAGTTCGGTACAGGGACAACTATGGCTACACCTTC.